This TCR beta chain was found in a study of T cells after yellow fever vaccination. Study-wide findings and caveats: Only a minor proportion of clonotypes was detected across both CD4 and CD8 compartments.

MiXCR was run by TCRdb on the 5' RACE reads, yielding one entry per CDR3 protein. The sample contains around 500,000 distinct CDR3 sequences, roughly 22% of which appear only once. Only a few counts were recorded for this clonotype. Antigen: not known. V shed 5 bases and J shed 2 bases, with 13 bases lying between them. The CDR3 covers 15 residues. CDR1 is LNHDA and CDR2 is SQIVND in the germline V gene (reference sequence). The genes are TRBV19 and TRBJ1-5; maybe TRBD1 (5 bases). The starting material was PBMCs, obtained roughly 20 days after the first yellow fever vaccination. The source is a man between 18 and 29 years old who received the YFV17D yellow fever vaccine. The CDR3 region is CASSGGPTGNQPQHF. In nucleotides, the CDR3 is TGTGCCAGTAGTGGGGGACCGACAGGCAATCAGCCCCAGCATTTT.